What follows are 10 T cell receptor beta chains derived from one specimen sequenced in a study of CD8 T cells in Susac syndrome. With random hexamers, about 0.5 to 1 ug RNA was reverse transcribed. MiXCR, applied by TCRdb to the immunoSEQ multiplex PCR reads, yields one record per CDR3 protein. The sample includes around 190,000 distinct CDR3 sequences, over 85% of them seen just once. Sample: CD4+ T cells from PBMCs. The receptor set was obtained from a human donor in good health.

V is TRBV27 and J is TRBJ2-1; 11 bases fit TRBD2. V lost 5 bases and J lost 9; bases outside the gene matches: 6. This CDR3 has 14 amino acids. Germline V CDR1 and CDR2: MNHEY, SMNVEV (reference sequence). CDR3 in amino acids: CASSTSGLAGEQFF. CDR3 bases: TGTGCCAGCAGTACCTCCGGACTAGCGGGTGAGCAGTTCTTC.

The chain is built from TRBV30 and TRBJ2-5, with D unresolved. Germline values: CDR1 GTSNPN, CDR2 SVGIG (reference sequence). V gave up 0 bases and J gave up 2 bases, with 7 bases separating them. This CDR3 is 13 amino acids long. The DNA for the CDR3 is TGTGCCTGGAGTGTACTGGTTCAAGAGACCCAGTACTTC. Its protein is CAWSVLVQETQYF.

The rearrangement uses TRBV19 and TRBJ1-1, with 7 bases aligning to TRBD1. CDR1 and CDR2 (germline): LNHDA, SQIVND (reference sequence). V was clipped by 8 bases and J by 7 bases; unmatched bases: 13. The CDR3 is 14 amino acids. The CDR3 DNA reads as TGTGCCAGTGGACTGCAAGGGGGCTTTGGTGAAGCTTTCTTT. Translated, it gives CASGLQGGFGEAFF.

The genes are TRBV3-1 and TRBJ1-1; D is unresolved. Germline V gene data show CDR1 as LGHDT and CDR2 as YNNKEL (reference sequence). The CDR3 runs 13 residues. Trimming stripped 4 bases from V and 5 bases from J, with 11 bases between. The CDR3 region has the DNA TGTGCCAGCAGCCTCCCTGCTGGGACTGAAGCTTTCTTT. Its translation: CASSLPAGTEAFF. Drawing the rest from reference TRBV3-1 and TRBJ1-1, the complete variable domain is DTAVSQTPKYLVTQMGNDKSIKCEQNLGHDTMYWYKQDSKKFLKIMFSYNNKELIINETVPNRFSPKSPDKAHLNLHINSLELGDSAVYFCASSLPAGTEAFFGQGTRLTVV.

The gene calls are TRBV6-2 or TRBV6-3 and TRBJ2-5; perhaps TRBD2 as D (6 bases). Germline V gene lookup returns CDR1 MNHEY and CDR2 SVGEGT. With 7 bases removed from V and 1 base from J, the gap between germline ends came to 22 bases. This CDR3 contains 17 residues. The DNA of the CDR3 is TGTGCCAGCACCGATTCGGGGGTCCCTGGTGGCCAAGAGACCCAGTACTTC. It is translated as CASTDSGVPGGQETQYF.

The genes are TRBV9 and TRBJ2-3, with D unclear. This CDR3 has 14 residues. The V gene lost 0 bases and the J gene lost 3 bases, with 8 bases spanning the gap. Germline values: CDR1 SGDLS, CDR2 YYNGEE. The CDR3 protein is CASSVDLATDTQYF. The CDR3 DNA sequence: TGTGCCAGCAGCGTAGATCTGGCGACAGATACGCAGTATTTT.

The genes are TRBV18 and TRBJ2-6, with D possibly TRBD2 on 6 matching bases. CDR1 and CDR2 (germline): KGHSH, LQKENI. CDR3 size: 14 residues. Trimming shortened V by 3 bases and J by 4 bases, and 7 bases separated the two germline ends. CDR3 sequence (DNA): TGTGCCAGCTCACCCCGGGGGGGGGCCAACGTCCTGACTTTC. Residues: CASSPRGGANVLTF.

J is TRBJ1-5 and V is TRBV20-1; D is ambiguous. Germline V gene lookup returns CDR1 DFQATT and CDR2 SNEGSKA (reference sequence). With 4 bases removed from V and 4 bases from J, the gap between germline ends came to 17 bases. There are 15 residues in the CDR3. The CDR3 sequence is CSATREGGRNQPQHF. The CDR3 DNA reads as TGCAGTGCTACGAGGGAGGGAGGGAGAAATCAGCCCCAGCATTTT.

V gene TRBV4-3 combines with J gene TRBJ2-1; 9 bases fit TRBD2. The CDR3 totals 16 residues. CDR1 and CDR2 (germline): LGHNA, YSLEER. Trimming took 0 bases from V and 3 from J; bases not matched to a gene: 3. The CDR3, as DNA: TGCGCCAGCAGCCAAGATGGGACTAGCTACTACAATGAGCAGTTCTTC. This sequence encodes CASSQDGTSYYNEQFF.

The rearrangement links TRBV28 to TRBJ2-1; TRBD2 matches 15 bases. The V gene end was trimmed by 7 bases and the J gene end by 0 bases; junction bases not matched to a gene: 13. The CDR3 covers 20 residues. Germline CDR1 MDHEN, CDR2 SYDVKM. The CDR3 nucleotides are TGTGCCAGCACCCCAGGGGGGGGACTAGCGGGAGGTACCTCCTACAATGAGCAGTTCTTC. Translated: CASTPGGGLAGGTSYNEQFF.